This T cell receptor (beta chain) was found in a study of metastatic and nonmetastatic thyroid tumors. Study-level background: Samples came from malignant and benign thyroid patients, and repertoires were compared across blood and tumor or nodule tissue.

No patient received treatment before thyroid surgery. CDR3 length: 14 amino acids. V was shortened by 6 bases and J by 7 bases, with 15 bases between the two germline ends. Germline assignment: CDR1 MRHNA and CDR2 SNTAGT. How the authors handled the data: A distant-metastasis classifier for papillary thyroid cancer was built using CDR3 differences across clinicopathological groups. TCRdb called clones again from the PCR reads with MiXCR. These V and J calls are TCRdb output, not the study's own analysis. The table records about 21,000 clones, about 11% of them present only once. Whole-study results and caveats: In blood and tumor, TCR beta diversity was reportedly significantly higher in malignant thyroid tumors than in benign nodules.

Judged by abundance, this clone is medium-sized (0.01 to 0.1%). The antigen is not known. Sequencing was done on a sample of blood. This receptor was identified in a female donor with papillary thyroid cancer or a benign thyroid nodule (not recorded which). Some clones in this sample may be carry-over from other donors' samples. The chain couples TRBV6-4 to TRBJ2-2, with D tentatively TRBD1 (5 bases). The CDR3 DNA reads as TGTGCCAGCAGCAGGGAAGGAGAGGTCGGGGAGCTGTTTTTT. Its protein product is CASSREGEVGELFF.